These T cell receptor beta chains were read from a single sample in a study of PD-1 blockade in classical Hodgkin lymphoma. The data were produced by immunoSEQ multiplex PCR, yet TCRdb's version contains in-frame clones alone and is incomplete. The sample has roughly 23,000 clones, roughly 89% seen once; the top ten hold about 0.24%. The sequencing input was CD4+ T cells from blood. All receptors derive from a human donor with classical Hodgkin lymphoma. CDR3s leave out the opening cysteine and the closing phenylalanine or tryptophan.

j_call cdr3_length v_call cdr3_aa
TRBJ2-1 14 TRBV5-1 ASSVSGIGSYNEQF
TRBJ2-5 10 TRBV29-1 SAQDPGETQY
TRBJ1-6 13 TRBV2 ASSESGVTNSPLH
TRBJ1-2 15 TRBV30 AWRPLTGGAPGKGYT
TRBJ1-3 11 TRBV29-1 SARGGDGNTIY
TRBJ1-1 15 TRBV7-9 ASSPYVTGTGSTEAF
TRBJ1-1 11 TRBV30 AWNAQMNTEAF
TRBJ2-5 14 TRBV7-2 ASSSGSGTGEETQY
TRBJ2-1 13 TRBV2 ASSVMRRGGGEQF
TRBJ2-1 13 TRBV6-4 ASSDSGSSYNEQF
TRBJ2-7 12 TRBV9 ASSVEARSYEQY
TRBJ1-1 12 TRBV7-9 ASSPRELNTEAF
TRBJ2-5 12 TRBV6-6 ASSYSPGLETQY
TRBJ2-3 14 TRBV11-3 ASSFRLAGNTDTQY
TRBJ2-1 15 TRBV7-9 ASSPLAGGTTYNEQF